The clone carrying this TCR beta chain has only one observation. The source of the sample is a study of blood T cell repertoires in COVID-19. Overall study: From the United States, Italy and Spain came samples of acute and convalescent COVID-19. PBMCs, B-cell-depleted T cells, or T cells were the source of the cDNA or gDNA that made up the material.

Original analysis: Amplification with reference gene primers provided the estimates of nucleated cell counts. The assay was immunoSEQ multiplex PCR, and TCRdb's table has in-frame clones only and misses some. V and J calls plus clone size are reproduced from that table; the DNA served to infer D and trimming. The sample shows approximately 49,000 clones, approximately 70% of them seen only once. Germline CDR1 SGHKS, CDR2 YYEKEE (reference sequence). CDR3 length: 12 amino acids. Trimming cost V 2 bases and J 3 bases, with 5 bases left between them. Sequenced material: peripheral blood. The rearrangement uses TRBV5-5 and TRBJ1-1; D unclear. The receptor's source is a woman in her 70s with acute or convalescent COVID-19. The CDR3 bases are TGTGCCAGCAGCTTTTCATACACTGAAGCTTTCTTT. Its protein is CASSFSYTEAFF.